These 15 T cell receptor beta chains share one sample of origin, sequenced in a study of blood T cell repertoires in COVID-19. Only in-frame clones appear in the TCRdb table, and some are missing; sequencing was by immunoSEQ multiplex PCR. The repertoire consists of about 180,000 clones, with under 90% occurring once and the leading ten covering roughly 18%. Sequencing was done on a sample of peripheral blood. These receptors were obtained from a person between 65 and 79 years old with COVID-19, enrolled during active disease.

The chain couples TRBV6-4 to TRBJ1-4; D unresolved. The length of the CDR3 is 13 residues. V gave up 10 bases and J gave up 8 bases, with 17 bases separating them. The germline V gene has CDR1 MRHNA and CDR2 SNTAGT. The CDR3 bases are TGTGCCAAAAAGAGCTCACTGGTGGAAAAACTGTTTTTT. Translation: CAKKSSLVEKLFF.

The rearrangement joins TRBV6-5 to TRBJ1-3, with TRBD1 as a possible D gene (6 bases). This CDR3 spans 13 amino acids. In germline, CDR1 is MNHEY, CDR2 SVGAGI. Trimming shortened V by 5 bases and J by 10 bases, and 15 bases separated the two germline ends. This chain's CDR3 is CASSIIQGSTIYF. DNA for the CDR3: TGTGCCAGCAGTATCATACAGGGAAGTACCATATATTTT.

In its sample, this clone was seen a few times. The chain recombines TRBV6-5 with TRBJ2-1; 8 nucleotides line up with TRBD1. J gave up 8 bases and V 5 bases, and 8 bases lay outside the gene matches. Germline V CDR1 and CDR2: MNHEY, SVGAGI. This CDR3 contains 14 residues. As DNA, the CDR3 is TGTGCCAGCAGTCCGCCCGACAGGGGCTATGAGCAGTTCTTC. Its translation: CASSPPDRGYEQFF.

About this clone: Distinct nucleotide sequences in the sample also encode this CDR3. The V gene is TRBV7-6, the J gene TRBJ2-7; 11 bases fit TRBD1. Germline V gene sequence: CDR1 SGHVS, CDR2 FNYEAQ. The CDR3 runs to 13 residues. V shed 5 bases, J shed 4 bases, and the junction held 1 base outside the gene matches. In nucleotides, the CDR3 is TGTGCCAGCAGCCGGGACAGGGGGTACGAGCAGTACTTC. It translates to CASSRDRGYEQYF.

The chain is built from TRBV11-2 and TRBJ2-3, with 9 bases matching TRBD1. The germline CDR1 and CDR2 sequences are SGHAT and FQNNGV. The CDR3 totals 18 residues. After removal of 5 bases from V and 2 bases from J, the junction contained 14 bases not matched to a gene. The CDR3 reads CASSISGTGFSSTDTQYF. Here the CDR3 DNA reads TGTGCCAGCAGCATATCCGGGACAGGGTTTTCCTCCACAGATACGCAGTATTTT.

This clone came up a few times. The chain combines TRBV6-2 or TRBV6-3 with TRBJ2-7; 10 nucleotides align to TRBD2. This CDR3 comprises 16 residues. Germline lookup yields CDR1 MNHEY and CDR2 SVGEGT. With 5 bases clipped from V and 6 bases from J, the junction kept 13 bases outside the gene matches. In DNA, the CDR3 is TGTGCCAGCAGTACGAAGAGGCGTAGCGGGGGGAGCGAGCAGTACTTC. Amino acid sequence: CASSTKRRSGGSEQYF.

This rearrangement joins TRBV6-5 to TRBJ1-2; 8 bases agree with TRBD1. Losses at the gene ends were 6 bases for V and 7 bases for J; bases not matched to a gene: 7. The CDR3 runs 13 residues. Germline V lookup: CDR1 MNHEY, CDR2 SVGAGI. CDR3: CASRGQVESGYTF. CDR3 in DNA: TGTGCCAGCAGGGGACAGGTGGAGAGTGGCTACACCTTC.

The rearrangement links TRBV7-2 to TRBJ2-3; D uncertain. The CDR3 is 12 amino acids. CDR1 is SGHTA and CDR2 is FQGNSA in the germline V gene. V lost 4 bases, J lost 4 bases, and 6 bases lay in between. CDR3 residues: CASSSLPDTQYF. In DNA form, the CDR3 reads TGTGCCAGCAGCTCACTACCAGATACGCAGTATTTT. The variable domain in full, with the rest retrieved from reference TRBV7-2 and TRBJ2-3, is GAGVSQSPSNKVTEKGKDVELRCDPISGHTALYWYRQSLGQGLEFLIYFQGNSAPDKSGLPSDRFSAERTGGSVSTLTIQRTQQEDSAVYLCASSSLPDTQYFGPGTRLTVL.

This clone was observed a single time. The genes are TRBV6-1 and TRBJ1-2; D ambiguous. The germline V gene encodes CDR1 MNHNS and CDR2 SASEGT. The CDR3 sequence is 14 residues long. The V gene lost 0 bases and the J gene lost 6 bases, with 11 bases spanning the gap. The CDR3 reads CASSEATERHGYTF. CDR3 in DNA: TGTGCCAGCAGTGAAGCCACCGAGCGCCATGGCTACACCTTC.

The chain has TRBV5-4 and TRBJ2-2, with 8 bases that match TRBD2. The CDR3 covers 15 residues. CDR1 and CDR2 (germline): SGHNT, YYREEE (reference sequence). Germline trimming cut 4 bases from V and 6 bases from J; bases unmatched to any gene: 8. This CDR3 reads CASSHGTRVAGELFF. CDR3 DNA: TGTGCCAGCAGCCACGGGACTAGGGTCGCCGGGGAGCTGTTTTTT. The variable domain in full, completed from reference TRBV5-4 and TRBJ2-2, reads ETGVTQSPTHLIKTRGQQVTLRCSSQSGHNTVSWYQQALGQGPQFIFQYYREEENGRGNFPPRFSGLQFPNYSSELNVNALELDDSALYLCASSHGTRVAGELFFGEGSRLTVL.

CDR3 protein: CASSQVTRANYGYTF. CDR3 DNA sequence: TGCGCCAGCAGTCAAGTGACACGAGCTAACTATGGCTACACCTTC. The rearrangement links TRBV23-1 to TRBJ1-2; the D is unclear. TRBV23-1 is an ORF, and what it does is uncertain. V lost 2 bases and J lost 0, with 10 bases in between. The CDR3 sequence is 15 residues long.

The rearrangement links TRBV4-3 to TRBJ1-4; TRBD1 might be the D (6 bases). V lost 1 base and J 0 bases, leaving 9 bases between the germline ends. This CDR3 has 16 residues. CDR1 is LGHNA and CDR2 is YSLEER in the germline V gene. CDR3 residues: CASSQVDSATNEKLFF. In DNA form, the CDR3 reads TGCGCCAGCAGCCAAGTGGACAGTGCAACTAATGAAAAACTGTTTTTT.

This CDR3 is CASHSGVTEAFF. CDR3 in DNA: TGTGCCAGTCATTCCGGAGTCACTGAAGCTTTCTTT. The V call is TRBV11-2, the J call TRBJ1-1; D unclear. Germline V gives CDR1 SGHAT, CDR2 FQNNGV. The germline V and J ends were trimmed by 9 bases and 4 bases, with 12 bases remaining between them. The CDR3 length is 12 residues. Looking up the rest from reference TRBV11-2 and TRBJ1-1 gives the full variable domain: EAGVAQSPRYKIIEKRQSVAFWCNPISGHATLYWYQQILGQGPKLLIQFQNNGVVDDSQLPKDRFSAERLKGVDSTLKIQPAKLEDSAVYLCASHSGVTEAFFGQGTRLTVV.

The CDR3 nucleotides read TGCGCCAGCAGCTTGACAGGGGGGAGCACTGAAGCTTTCTTT. Translation: CASSLTGGSTEAFF. The V and J genes are TRBV5-1 and TRBJ1-1, with 8 bases aligning to TRBD1. The germline CDR1 and CDR2 sequences are SGHRS and YFSETQ. There are 14 residues in the CDR3. Trimming at V came to 1 base and at J to 4 bases, leaving 3 bases not matched to a gene.

This sequence joins TRBV7-2 and TRBJ2-1, with D uncertain. This CDR3 has 14 residues. The germline gives CDR1 SGHTA, CDR2 FQGNSA. The ends were cut back, 0 bases at V and 5 bases at J, with 8 bases in the middle. The CDR3 region is CASSLAMRDNEQFF. The CDR3 nucleotides are TGTGCCAGCAGCTTAGCCATGCGCGACAATGAGCAGTTCTTC. Drawing the rest from reference TRBV7-2 and TRBJ2-1, the complete variable domain is GAGVSQSPSNKVTEKGKDVELRCDPISGHTALYWYRQSLGQGLEFLIYFQGNSAPDKSGLPSDRFSAERTGGSVSTLTIQRTQQEDSAVYLCASSLAMRDNEQFFGPGTRLTVL.